Below, 10 T cell receptor beta chains from the same sample are listed, as sequenced in a study of vaccination and CD4 T cells after COVID-19. Treatment of the sample: roughly 11-day PBMC culture with coronavirus spike peptide pools or control peptides (ViraFEST assay). Their recognized antigens are unknown. Sequence data for DNA of cultured CD4+ T cells were generated by the Oncomine TCR Beta short-read assay. A single record per CDR3 protein comes from TCRdb applying MiXCR to the PCR reads. Here the sample spans about 12,000 distinct CDR3 sequences, roughly 50% being singletons. Source material: CD4+ T cells from blood, cultured in vitro. The receptors shown here come from a human donor who had recovered from COVID-19.

This rearrangement joins TRBV19 to TRBJ2-3; 9 bases line up with TRBD1. CDR3 size: 15 residues. The V segment lost 6 bases and the J segment 4 bases; nucleotides outside the gene matches: 8. CDR1 and CDR2 (germline): LNHDA, SQIVND (reference sequence). CDR3 amino acids: CASRPAGQGSDTQYF. The CDR3 DNA is TGTGCCAGTAGGCCAGCGGGACAGGGTTCAGATACGCAGTATTTT.

The chain uses TRBV20-1 and TRBJ2-3; TRBD1 or TRBD2 may be the D gene (7 bases each). Germline loops: CDR1 DFQATT, CDR2 SNEGSKA (reference sequence). Trimming took off 4 bases at V and 4 bases at J, with 21 bases between the two ends. The CDR3 length is 16 residues. The CDR3 here is CSATHPAGGVPDTQYF. DNA of the CDR3: TGCAGTGCTACCCACCCCGCAGGGGGGGTCCCAGATACGCAGTATTTT.

The chain carries TRBV11-3 and TRBJ1-2; D call uncertain. This CDR3 region has 12 residues. Germline V gene lookup returns CDR1 SGHNT and CDR2 YENEEA. Trimming removed 5 bases from V and 0 bases from J, with 4 bases in between. This CDR3 is CASSTANYGYTF. The DNA of the CDR3 is TGTGCCAGCAGCACGGCTAACTATGGCTACACCTTC.

The chain combines TRBV7-2 with TRBJ1-1; tentative D call: TRBD1 (6 bases). Germline V gene data show CDR1 as SGHTA and CDR2 as FQGNSA. V lost 0 bases, J lost 0 bases, and 8 bases lay in between. The CDR3 has 15 residues. CDR3 amino acids: CASSLAGAMNTEAFF. DNA for the CDR3: TGTGCCAGCAGCTTAGCGGGGGCTATGAACACTGAAGCTTTCTTT. The whole variable domain, filled in from reference TRBV7-2 and TRBJ1-1, reads GAGVSQSPSNKVTEKGKDVELRCDPISGHTALYWYRQSLGQGLEFLIYFQGNSAPDKSGLPSDRFSAERTGGSVSTLTIQRTQQEDSAVYLCASSLAGAMNTEAFFGQGTRLTVV.

The chain's CDR3 is CASLLNDNNQPQHF. The CDR3 DNA reads TGTGCCAGCCTGTTGAACGATAACAATCAGCCCCAGCATTTT. The gene calls are TRBV6-1 and TRBJ1-5; D gene ambiguous. Germline V CDR1 and CDR2: MNHNS, SASEGT. The CDR3 runs 14 residues. The germline V and J ends were trimmed by 8 bases and 3 bases, with 14 bases remaining between them.

Worth noting for this clonotype: The junction departs from germline at one end; a sequencing error may be responsible. The J gene is TRBJ2-3, the V gene TRBV18, with 10 bases identical to TRBD2. The CDR3 has 17 residues. Germline loops: CDR1 KGHSH, CDR2 LQKENI. CDR3 in DNA: TGTGCCAGCTCTCCACTAGCGGGAACCCCGTTAGCAGATACGCAGTATTTT. It encodes CASSPLAGTPLADTQYF. Combining the CDR3 with reference TRBV18 and TRBJ2-3 gives the whole variable domain NAGVMQNPRHLVRRRGQEARLRCSPMKGHSHVYWYRQLPEEGLKFMVYLQKENIIDESGMPKERFSAEFPKEGPSILRIQQVVRGDSAAYFCASSPLAGTPLADTQYFGPGTRLTVL.

The chain carries TRBV20-1 and TRBJ2-7; weak D call: TRBD1 (5 bases). Germline loops: CDR1 DFQATT, CDR2 SNEGSKA (reference sequence). Trimming stripped 0 bases from V and 2 bases from J, with 14 bases between. There are 15 residues in the CDR3. CDR3 nucleotide sequence: TGCAGTGCTAGAGAGCCAGGGCGTTCAACCTACGAGCAGTACTTC. This gives the protein CSAREPGRSTYEQYF.

This clonotype occurred once. This rearrangement joins TRBV20-1 to TRBJ2-7; 8 bases fit TRBD2. CDR1 DFQATT and CDR2 SNEGSKA come from the germline V gene (reference sequence). The CDR3 covers 18 residues. V trimming: 0 bases; J trimming: 6 bases; junction bases outside the gene matches: 19. In nucleotides, the CDR3 is TGCAGTGCTAGAGATCTTACCCGTGGAGCGGGAGCCTCTCCCGAGCAGTACTTC. It translates to CSARDLTRGAGASPEQYF.

This clonotype was picked up a small number of times. J is TRBJ2-5 and V is TRBV24-1; the D gene could be TRBD1 or TRBD2 (5 bases each). The CDR3 is made up of 15 amino acids. Per the germline V gene, CDR1 is KGHDR and CDR2 is SFDVKD. V lost 3 bases and J 7 bases, leaving 17 bases between the germline ends. The CDR3 DNA follows: TGTGCCACCAGTGATCGCCGGGACCCTGGAGGGACCCAGTACTTC. It translates to CATSDRRDPGGTQYF.

V gene TRBV7-9 combines with J gene TRBJ2-7; D call uncertain. Germline V gives CDR1 SEHNR, CDR2 FQNEAQ (reference sequence). V gave up 4 bases and J gave up 3 bases, with 10 bases separating them. This CDR3 contains 13 residues. The CDR3: CASSYLGYYEQYF. For the CDR3, the DNA is TGTGCCAGCAGCTACCTCGGGTACTACGAGCAGTACTTC.